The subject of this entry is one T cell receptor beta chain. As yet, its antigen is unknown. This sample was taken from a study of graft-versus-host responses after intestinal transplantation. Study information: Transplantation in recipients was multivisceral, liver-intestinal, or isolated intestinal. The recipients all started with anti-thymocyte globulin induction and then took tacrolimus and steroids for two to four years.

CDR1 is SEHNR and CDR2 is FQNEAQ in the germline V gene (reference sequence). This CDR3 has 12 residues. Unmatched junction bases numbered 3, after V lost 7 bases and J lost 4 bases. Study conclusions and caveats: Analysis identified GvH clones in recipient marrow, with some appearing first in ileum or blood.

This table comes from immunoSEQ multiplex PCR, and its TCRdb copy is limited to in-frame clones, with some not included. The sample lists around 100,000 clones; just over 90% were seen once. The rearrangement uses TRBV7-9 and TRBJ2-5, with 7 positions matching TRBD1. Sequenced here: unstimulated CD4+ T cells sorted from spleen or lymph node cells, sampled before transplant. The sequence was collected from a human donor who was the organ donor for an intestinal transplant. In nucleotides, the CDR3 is TGTGCCAGCACGCGGACAGGAGAGACCCAGTACTTC. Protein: CASTRTGETQYF.